Presented here are 20 T cell receptor beta chains from one specimen sequenced in a study of identifying expanded T cells in peripheral blood. Sequencing was performed with immunoSEQ multiplex PCR; in TCRdb, only in-frame clones are kept and a portion is missing. The sample yields roughly 92,000 clones, roughly 91% seen once. Sequencing was done on a sample of blood. These receptors came from a person aged 18 to 70 in good health.

The rearrangement links TRBV6-6 to TRBJ2-7, with 8 nucleotides matching TRBD1. The CDR3 runs 15 residues. Germline CDR1 MNHNY, CDR2 SVGAGI (reference sequence). Trimming took 6 bases from V and 5 from J; bases not matched to a gene: 12. The chain's CDR3 is CASSAQGVELHEQYF. DNA for the CDR3: TGTGCCAGCAGCGCACAGGGGGTAGAGCTCCACGAGCAGTACTTC.

The chain joins TRBV4-1 to TRBJ1-6; no reliable D call. Germline CDR1 is MGHRA and CDR2 is YSYEKL. V was trimmed by 0 bases and J by 6 bases, leaving 12 bases between them. The CDR3 has 16 amino acids. CDR3 nucleotides: TGCGCCAGCAGCCAAGATTTTAGGAGAGGTAATTCACCCCTCCACTTT. This codes for CASSQDFRRGNSPLHF.

The gene calls are TRBV28 and TRBJ2-7, with 15 bases identical to TRBD2. The CDR3 extends over 19 amino acids. Per the germline V gene, CDR1 is MDHEN and CDR2 is SYDVKM. The ends lost 5 bases at V and 4 bases at J; junction bases unmatched: 15. The CDR3 DNA is TGTGCCAGCAGTAACGATCCCGGGACTAGCGGGGGGATCGCTTACGAGCAGTACTTC. It encodes CASSNDPGTSGGIAYEQYF.

This clone was observed a few times. The V and J genes are TRBV7-6 and TRBJ2-6, with D hard to call. Germline CDR1 reads SGHVS; CDR2 reads FNYEAQ. V lost 5 bases and J lost 0, with 8 bases in between. The CDR3 length is 15 residues. The CDR3 protein is CASSQIFSGANVLTF. CDR3 coding DNA: TGTGCCAGCAGCCAAATTTTCTCTGGGGCCAACGTCCTGACTTTC.

The chain employs TRBV7-7 and TRBJ2-5; D remains ambiguous. Germline lookup yields CDR1 SSHAT and CDR2 FNYEAQ (reference sequence). The CDR3 is 14 residues long. The V gene lost 5 bases and the J gene lost 4 bases, with 14 bases spanning the gap. CDR3 DNA: TGTGCCAGCAGCGTGGGCCAAGGTCCAGAGACCCAGTACTTC. Its translation is CASSVGQGPETQYF. Looking up the rest from reference TRBV7-7 and TRBJ2-5 gives the full variable domain: GAGVSQSPRYKVTKRGQDVTLRCDPISSHATLYWYQQALGQGPEFLTYFNYEAQPDKSGLPSDRFSAERPEGSISTLTIQRTEQRDSAMYRCASSVGQGPETQYFGPGTRLLVL.

The chain uses TRBV6-6 and TRBJ1-2; no reliable D call. Deletions cut 5 bases from V and 4 bases from J, with 8 bases between. CDR1 and CDR2 (germline): MNHNY, SVGAGI (reference sequence). The CDR3 length is 12 residues. Here the CDR3 DNA reads TGTGCCAGCAGTCAAGCTTCCTATGGCTACACCTTC. This encodes CASSQASYGYTF.

The chain links TRBV11-3 to TRBJ2-2, with D tentatively TRBD1 (6 bases). This CDR3 spans 13 amino acids. In germline, CDR1 is SGHNT, CDR2 YENEEA. With 6 bases removed from V and 1 base from J, the gap between germline ends came to 6 bases. As DNA, the CDR3 is TGTGCCAGCAGACAGGGGAACACCGGGGAGCTGTTTTTT. It translates to CASRQGNTGELFF.

This chain joins TRBV19 and TRBJ1-5; tentatively, D is TRBD1 (5 bases). The CDR3 covers 14 residues. V lost 0 bases and J 7 bases, leaving 10 bases between the germline ends. Per the germline V gene, CDR1 is LNHDA and CDR2 is SQIVND (reference sequence). The CDR3 coding sequence is TGTGCCAGTAGTATAGATCATGGGGGGCAGCCCCAGCATTTT. This codes for CASSIDHGGQPQHF.

V gene TRBV11-2 combines with J gene TRBJ1-2; a possible D gene is TRBD1 (6 bases). V was cut by 3 bases and J by 5 bases, with 16 bases left in between. There are 15 residues in the CDR3. Looked up from germline, CDR1 is SGHAT and CDR2 is FQNNGV. This chain's CDR3 is CASSFGRGEGYGYTF. DNA of the CDR3: TGTGCCAGCAGCTTTGGCAGGGGAGAAGGGTATGGCTACACCTTC.

This chain joins TRBV7-2 and TRBJ2-3; D is ambiguous. In germline, CDR1 is SGHTA, CDR2 FQGNSA. V lost 1 base, J lost 1 base, and 9 bases lay in between. This CDR3 has 15 amino acids. Here the CDR3 reads CASSLDYLRTDTQYF. As DNA, the CDR3 is TGTGCCAGCAGCTTAGACTACCTTCGCACAGATACGCAGTATTTT.

The chain is built from TRBV19 and TRBJ2-5, with D possibly matching TRBD1 (5 bases). CDR3 length: 18 amino acids. Germline assignment: CDR1 LNHDA and CDR2 SQIVND (reference sequence). Trimming pared 1 base from V and 2 bases from J, leaving 20 bases between. The CDR3 protein is CASSIAPQGIGTQETQYF. The CDR3 coding sequence is TGTGCCAGTAGTATAGCCCCCCAGGGAATAGGAACTCAAGAGACCCAGTACTTC.

The V call is TRBV10-3, the J call TRBJ2-3, with D possibly being TRBD1 (7 bases). The CDR3 loop spans 14 amino acids. V lost 10 bases and J lost 8, with 22 bases in between. From germline, CDR1 is ENHRY and CDR2 SYGVKD. This CDR3 reads CATGDRGLGGTQYF. In DNA, the CDR3 is TGTGCCACCGGGGACAGAGGCCTCGGGGGTACGCAGTATTTT.

The V and J genes are TRBV7-2 and TRBJ2-3; D gene unclear. The CDR3 is made up of 11 amino acids. From germline, CDR1 is SGHTA and CDR2 FQGNSA. The V gene lost 4 bases and the J gene lost 8 bases, with 7 bases spanning the gap. CDR3 sequence: CASSSWGTQYF. In DNA, the CDR3 is TGTGCCAGCAGCTCTTGGGGTACGCAGTATTTT.

This clone was observed at least ten times. The rearrangement joins TRBV7-2 to TRBJ1-6; the D is unclear. CDR1 and CDR2 (germline): SGHTA, FQGNSA. Trimming pared 5 bases from V and 7 bases from J, leaving 9 bases between. This CDR3 is 13 amino acids long. The CDR3 nucleotides are TGTGCCAGCAGCACGACATCCAATTCACCCCTCCACTTT. This gives the protein CASSTTSNSPLHF.

This chain uses TRBV19 with TRBJ1-2; D not resolved. Germline lookup yields CDR1 LNHDA and CDR2 SQIVND (reference sequence). Trimming took 5 bases from V and 3 from J, leaving 19 bases between them. The CDR3 extends over 16 amino acids. The DNA of the CDR3 is TGTGCCAGTAGTCCCAGGTGGCTCCCCCTGGACTATGGCTACACCTTC. Encoded protein: CASSPRWLPLDYGYTF.

The chain is built from TRBV28 and TRBJ1-4; maybe TRBD1 (5 bases). CDR3 size: 15 residues. Per germline, CDR1 MDHEN and CDR2 SYDVKM. Trimming shortened V by 6 bases and J by 8 bases, and 19 bases separated the two germline ends. CDR3 nucleotide sequence: TGTGCCAGCAGCACAAACGGGGGGGTTGGAGAAAAACTGTTTTTT. This translates into CASSTNGGVGEKLFF.

The V and J genes are TRBV28 and TRBJ2-3; D gene uncertain. This CDR3 comprises 12 residues. V gave up 8 bases and J gave up 5 bases, with 11 bases separating them. From germline, CDR1 is MDHEN and CDR2 SYDVKM. The CDR3: CASAGRVDTQYF. The CDR3 bases are TGTGCCAGCGCCGGTCGGGTAGATACGCAGTATTTT.

The chain couples TRBV6-5 to TRBJ2-1, with a possible D match to TRBD2 (5 bases). CDR3 length equals 15 residues. V lost 7 bases to trimming and J lost 6 bases, with 19 bases between them. Germline loops: CDR1 MNHEY, CDR2 SVGAGI. The CDR3 region is CASTSTGWARNEQFF. The CDR3 bases are TGTGCCAGCACCTCAACGGGGTGGGCCCGCAATGAGCAGTTCTTC.

DNA of the CDR3: TGCGCCAGCAGCCAACCTCGAGCGGGGGGGCTCGGCGGGGAGCTGTTTTTT. Amino acid sequence: CASSQPRAGGLGGELFF. The chain employs TRBV4-1 and TRBJ2-2, with 10 bases aligning to TRBD2. This CDR3 has 17 residues. CDR1 and CDR2 from the germline V gene are MGHRA and YSYEKL. The junction had 10 bases not matched to a gene; V was cut back by 2 bases and J by 7 bases.

This chain connects TRBV19 to TRBJ2-5, with D hard to call. The CDR3 is made up of 14 amino acids. V was pared by 6 bases and J by 2 bases, with 13 bases between. Germline V lookup: CDR1 LNHDA, CDR2 SQIVND (reference sequence). CDR3 residues: CASSIRTDQETQYF. CDR3 nucleotides: TGTGCCAGTAGCATTAGGACGGATCAAGAGACCCAGTACTTC.